This T cell receptor (beta chain) was identified in a study of long-term antiretroviral therapy in people with HIV (dated by TCRdb to about 2022). About the investigation overall: The earliest samples were collected roughly a decade before the 2015 WHO recommendation for immediate ART, at a time when ART was usually postponed until CD4 counts fell. No cross-contamination during QIAcube processing was shown when test extractions of a monoclonal T-cell line were performed alongside about 30 polyclonal samples. A retrospective serial study tested whether changes in peripheral blood TRB repertoire composition and diversity were associated with ART initiation and durable HIV suppression. Among the 30 or so participants with HIV, approximately 10 were female. The cohort contributed over 150 cryopreserved PBMC samples from about 31 adults with confirmed HIV infection, collected serially over a mean of approximately 6 years (range 1-12). Study-level results and caveats: At every time point, the repertoire was dominated by expanded TRB clones first identified before ART initiation, although this dominance fluctuated and, in many PLHIV, declined after ART. Owing to limited PBMC availability, only the TCR beta chain was sequenced, without alpha chain pairing. No data were available on ART adherence, viral resistance or therapy changes, limiting inferences about post-ART repertoire changes. Because cell numbers in pre-ART samples were limited, unsorted PBMC were profiled instead of sorted CD4+ and CD8+ T cells. The samples span the years 2004 to 2017, and the ART regimens used may be less effective than current regimens. CDR3 length ranges in HIV repertoires were narrower than in controls, and network structure suggested an antigen-experienced repertoire with only a slight naive shift after ART. Starting ART was linked to a significant rise in TRB diversity, yet even with long-term ART the diversity remained significantly lower than in transplant donor controls.

The immunoSEQ hsTCRB v3.0 assay was used at survey level resolution to sequence the TRB variable region. TRB sequencing targeted a depth of about 40,000-50,000 T-cell genomes per sample. TRB libraries were pooled and sequenced on an Illumina MiSeq using a v3 150-cycle kit. Per the original workflow: Analysis of repertoires was carried out in R inside a reproducible Nextflow workflow spanning QC, data transformation and analysis. Custom analyses were implemented in LymphoSeq2, an R package for AIRR-Seq data exploration. After excluding a few samples that yielded fewer than 5000 total TRB sequences, around 190 HIV repertoires remained for analysis. Of the roughly 190 retained HIV repertoires, 55 to 60 were collected before and roughly 130 after ART initiation. Repertoires were downsampled to 5000 TRB nucleotide sequences, and summary statistics were averaged over 100 downsampling iterations. Only TRB sequences with CDR3 regions of at least seven amino acids were retained for analysis. Two measures captured diversity: a Shannon entropy-derived clonality score and the Gini coefficient. In the repertoire networks, any two of the top 5000 CDR3 amino acid sequences were connected whenever the two sequences differed by an edit distance of one. GLIPH2 predicted antigen specificity groups and MHC restriction for TRB CDR3 amino acid sequences. Known CMV, EBV, HIV or tissue antigen associations were flagged by matching CDR3 amino acid sequences against VDJdb and McPAS-TCR. Pre-ART, post-ART and control groups were compared with Wilcoxon signed-rank tests and Holm-Bonferroni correction. The immuneACCESS repertoire file appears here via TCRdb, limited to in-frame rearrangements. These files lack a portion of the clones; in checked studies, under half of the deficit traces to unresolved V genes, and the cause of the others is not known. V and J calls and clone size are those listed in that table; D and trimming were worked out from the DNA. The sample records around 31,000 clones, about nine tenths of which are singletons. The ten largest clones capture around 6.8% of the sample.

To be included, a participant needed at least one PBMC sample from before ART initiation plus at least two post-ART samples. All participants with HIV were treated in the United States of America. Before DNA extraction, cryopreserved samples of about 0.9-10 million PBMC were thawed and then washed. At the time of the earliest PBMC sample for each participant with HIV, ages ranged from 23 to 54 years. Each participant contributed PBMC samples from 1-4 timepoints before ART initiation and 2-8 timepoints after ART initiation, with a median of 7 samples. Serial HIV viral load, CD4+ T-cell count, ART history and demographic data were obtained for every participant. Genomic DNA was extracted from unsorted PBMC with a Qiagen kit on a QIAcube, with processing performed in batches of 12 samples. As encoded in the germline V gene, CDR1 is SGHRS while CDR2 is YFSETQ. The junction shows trimming of 1 base on V and 4 bases on J, plus 17 bases between the germline ends. The CDR3, from cysteine to phenylalanine, totals 16 residues. Only the CDR3 DNA is retained, 48 bases long and in frame from the first base.

With respect to this clone: No antigen is known for it. No much larger clonotype is one base removed from it; base qualities were not supplied.

The receptor comes from a man in his fifties with HIV. The sample consisted of unsorted PBMCs, taken around 5 years before starting antiretroviral therapy. The chain was built from TRBV5-1 and TRBJ2-5; a weak D assignment points to TRBD2 (6 bases agree). The DNA sequence reads TGCGCCAGCAGCTTGTTGGGCCGACTGGGGGGAGAGACCCAGTACTTC. Translated, it gives CASSLLGRLGGETQYF. Supplemented by the reference TRBV5-1 and TRBJ2-5 proteins around the CDR3, the complete variable domain is KAGVTQTPRYLIKTRGQQVTLSCSPISGHRSVSWYQQTPGQGLQFLFEYFSETQRNKGNFPGRFSGRQFSNSRSEMNVSTLELGDSALYLCASSLLGRLGGETQYFGPGTRLLVL.